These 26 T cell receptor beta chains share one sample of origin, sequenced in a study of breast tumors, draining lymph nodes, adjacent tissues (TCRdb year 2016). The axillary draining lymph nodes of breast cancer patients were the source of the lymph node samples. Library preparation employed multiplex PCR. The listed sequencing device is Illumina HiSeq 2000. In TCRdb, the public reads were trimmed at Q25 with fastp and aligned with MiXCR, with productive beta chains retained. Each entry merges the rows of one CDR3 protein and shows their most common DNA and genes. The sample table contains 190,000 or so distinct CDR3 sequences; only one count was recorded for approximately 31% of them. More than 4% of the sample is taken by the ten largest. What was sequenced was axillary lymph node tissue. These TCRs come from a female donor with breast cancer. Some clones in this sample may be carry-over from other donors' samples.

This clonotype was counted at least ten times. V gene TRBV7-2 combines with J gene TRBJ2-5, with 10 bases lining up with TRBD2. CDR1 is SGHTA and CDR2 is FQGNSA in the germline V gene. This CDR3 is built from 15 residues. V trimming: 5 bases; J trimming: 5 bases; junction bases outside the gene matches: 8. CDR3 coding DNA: TGTGCCAGCAGCGCAGAGCGGGGGGGGTGGGAGACCCAGTACTTC. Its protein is CASSAERGGWETQYF.

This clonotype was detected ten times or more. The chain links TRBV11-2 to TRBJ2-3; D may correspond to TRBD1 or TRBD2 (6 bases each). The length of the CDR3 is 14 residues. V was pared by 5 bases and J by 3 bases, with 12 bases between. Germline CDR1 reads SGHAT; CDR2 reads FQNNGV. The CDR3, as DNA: TGTGCCAGCAGCCCAAGGGGGACTACAGATACGCAGTATTTT. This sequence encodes CASSPRGTTDTQYF.

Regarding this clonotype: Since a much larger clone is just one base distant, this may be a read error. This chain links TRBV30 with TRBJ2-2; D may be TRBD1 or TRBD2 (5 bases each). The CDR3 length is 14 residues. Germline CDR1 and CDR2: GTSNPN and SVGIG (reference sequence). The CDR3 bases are TGTGCCTGGAAAAACAGTGGTGGGACCGGGGCGCTGTTTTTT. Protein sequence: CAWKNSGGTGALFF. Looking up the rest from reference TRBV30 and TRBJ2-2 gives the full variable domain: SQTIHQWPATLVQPVGSPLSLECTVEGTSNPNLYWYRQAAGRGLQLLFYSVGIGQISSEVPQNLSASRPQDRQFILSSKKLLLSDSGFYLCAWKNSGGTGALFFGEGSRLTVL.

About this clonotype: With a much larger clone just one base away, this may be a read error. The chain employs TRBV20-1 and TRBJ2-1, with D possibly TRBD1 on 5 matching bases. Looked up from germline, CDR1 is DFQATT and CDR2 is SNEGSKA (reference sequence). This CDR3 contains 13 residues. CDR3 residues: CSAPRDHYNAQFF. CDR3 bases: TGCAGTGCTCCCAGGGATCATTACAATGCGCAGTTCTTC.

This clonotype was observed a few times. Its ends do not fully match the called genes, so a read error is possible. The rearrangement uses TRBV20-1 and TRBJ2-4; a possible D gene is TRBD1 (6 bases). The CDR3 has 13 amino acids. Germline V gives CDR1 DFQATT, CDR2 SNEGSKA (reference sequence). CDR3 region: CSAMRTDQNTQYF. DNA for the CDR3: TGCAGTGCCATGAGGACAGACCAAAACACTCAGTACTTC.

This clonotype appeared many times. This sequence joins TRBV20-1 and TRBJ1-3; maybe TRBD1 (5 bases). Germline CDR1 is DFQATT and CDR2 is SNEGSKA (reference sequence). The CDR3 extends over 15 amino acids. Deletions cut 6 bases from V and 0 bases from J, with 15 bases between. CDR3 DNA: TGCAGTGCATCGGGACCGCCGAGCTCTGGAAACACCATATATTTT. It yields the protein CSASGPPSSGNTIYF.

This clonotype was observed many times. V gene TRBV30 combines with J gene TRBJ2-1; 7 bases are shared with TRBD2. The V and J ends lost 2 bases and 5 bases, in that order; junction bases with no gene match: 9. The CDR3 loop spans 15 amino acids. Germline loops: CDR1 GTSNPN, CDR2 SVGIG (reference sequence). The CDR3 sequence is CAWSTGGPRDNEQFF. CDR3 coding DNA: TGTGCCTGGAGTACGGGGGGACCTCGGGACAATGAGCAGTTCTTC.

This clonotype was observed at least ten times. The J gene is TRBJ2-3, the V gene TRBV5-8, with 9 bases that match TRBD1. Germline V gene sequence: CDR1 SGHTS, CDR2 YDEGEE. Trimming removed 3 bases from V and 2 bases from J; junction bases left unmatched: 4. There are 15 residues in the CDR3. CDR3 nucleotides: TGTGCCAGCAGCTCGGGGACAGGGTTCACAGATACGCAGTATTTT. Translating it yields CASSSGTGFTDTQYF. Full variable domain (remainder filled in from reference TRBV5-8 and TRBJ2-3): EAGVTQSPTHLIKTRGQQATLRCSPISGHTSVYWYQQALGLGLQFLLWYDEGEERNRGNFPPRFSGRQFPNYSSELNVNALELEDSALYLCASSSGTGFTDTQYFGPGTRLTVL.

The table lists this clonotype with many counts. The CDR3 nucleotides are TGTGCCACCAGTGAGACTTTTGACAGGCCCAGCTCCTACAATGAGCAGTTCTTC. It encodes CATSETFDRPSSYNEQFF. The J gene is TRBJ2-1, the V gene TRBV24-1; D is perhaps TRBD1 (6 bases). The CDR3 sequence is 18 residues long. The germline gives CDR1 KGHDR, CDR2 SFDVKD. Trimming cost V 4 bases and J 0 bases, with 18 bases left between them.

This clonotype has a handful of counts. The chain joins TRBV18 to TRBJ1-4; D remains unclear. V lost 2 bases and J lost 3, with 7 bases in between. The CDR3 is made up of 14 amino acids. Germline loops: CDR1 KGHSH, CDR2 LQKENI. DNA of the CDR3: TGTGCCAGCTCACCATCCGGGGCTAATGAAAAACTGTTTTTT. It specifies CASSPSGANEKLFF. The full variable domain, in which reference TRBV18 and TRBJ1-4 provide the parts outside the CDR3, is NAGVMQNPRHLVRRRGQEARLRCSPMKGHSHVYWYRQLPEEGLKFMVYLQKENIIDESGMPKERFSAEFPKEGPSILRIQQVVRGDSAAYFCASSPSGANEKLFFGSGTQLSVL.

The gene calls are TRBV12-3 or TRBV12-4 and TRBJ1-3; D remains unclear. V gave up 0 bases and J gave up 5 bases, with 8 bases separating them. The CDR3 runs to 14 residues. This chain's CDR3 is CASSLAGNRNTIYF. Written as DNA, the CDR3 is TGTGCCAGCAGTTTAGCGGGCAACCGAAACACCATATATTTT.

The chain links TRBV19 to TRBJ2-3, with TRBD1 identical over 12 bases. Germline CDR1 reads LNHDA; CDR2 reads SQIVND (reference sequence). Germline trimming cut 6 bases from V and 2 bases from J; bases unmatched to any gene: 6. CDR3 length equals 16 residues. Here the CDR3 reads CASRTGQGADTDTQYF. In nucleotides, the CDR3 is TGTGCCAGTAGAACGGGACAGGGGGCTGACACAGATACGCAGTATTTT.

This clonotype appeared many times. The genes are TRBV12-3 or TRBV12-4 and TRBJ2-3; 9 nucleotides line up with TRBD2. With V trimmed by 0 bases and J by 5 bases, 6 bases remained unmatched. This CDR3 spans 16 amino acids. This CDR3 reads CASSLAGAGGLDTQYF. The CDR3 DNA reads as TGTGCCAGCAGTTTAGCGGGGGCGGGAGGGTTAGATACGCAGTATTTT.

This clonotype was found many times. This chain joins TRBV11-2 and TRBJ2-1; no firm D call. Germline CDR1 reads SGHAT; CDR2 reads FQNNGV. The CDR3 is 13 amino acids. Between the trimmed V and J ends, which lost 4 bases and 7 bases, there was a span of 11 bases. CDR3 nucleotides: TGTGCCAGCAGCTCCGGGCTTATGAATGAGCAGTTCTTC. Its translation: CASSSGLMNEQFF.

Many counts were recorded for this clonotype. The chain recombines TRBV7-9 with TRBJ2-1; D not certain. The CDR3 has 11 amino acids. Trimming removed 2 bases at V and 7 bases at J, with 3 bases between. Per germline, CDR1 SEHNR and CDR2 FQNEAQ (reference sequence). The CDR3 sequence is CASSLLNEQFF. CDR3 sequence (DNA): TGTGCCAGCAGCTTATTGAATGAGCAGTTCTTC.

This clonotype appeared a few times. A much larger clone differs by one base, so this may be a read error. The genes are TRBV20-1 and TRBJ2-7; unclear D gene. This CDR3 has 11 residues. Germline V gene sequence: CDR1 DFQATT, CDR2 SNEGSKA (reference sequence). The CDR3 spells CSATVDNEQSF. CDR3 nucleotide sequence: TGCAGTGCTACTGTAGACAACGAGCAGTCCTTC.

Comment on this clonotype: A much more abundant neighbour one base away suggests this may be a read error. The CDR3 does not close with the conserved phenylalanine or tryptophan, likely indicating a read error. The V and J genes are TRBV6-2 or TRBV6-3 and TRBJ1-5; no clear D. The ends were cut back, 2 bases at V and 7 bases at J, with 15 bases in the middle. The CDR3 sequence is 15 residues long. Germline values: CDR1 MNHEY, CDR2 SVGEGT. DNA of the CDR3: TGTGCCAGCAGTTACGAGCCACCCGAAGAACAGCCCCAGCATCTT. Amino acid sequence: CASSYEPPEEQPQHL.

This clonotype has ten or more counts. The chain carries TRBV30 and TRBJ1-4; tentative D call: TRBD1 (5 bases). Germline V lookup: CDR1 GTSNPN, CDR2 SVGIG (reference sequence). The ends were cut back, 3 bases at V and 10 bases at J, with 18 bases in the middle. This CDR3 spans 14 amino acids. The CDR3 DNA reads TGTGCCTGGAGCGGACATTCCGCGGGATCAAAACTGTTTTTT. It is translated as CAWSGHSAGSKLFF.

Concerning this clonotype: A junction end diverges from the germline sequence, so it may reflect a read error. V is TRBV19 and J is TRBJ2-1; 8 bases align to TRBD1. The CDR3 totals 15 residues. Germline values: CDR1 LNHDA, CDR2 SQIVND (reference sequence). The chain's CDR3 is CDSSIRQGAIDEQFF. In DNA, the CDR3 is TGTGACAGTAGTATCCGCCAGGGGGCTATAGATGAGCAGTTCTTC.

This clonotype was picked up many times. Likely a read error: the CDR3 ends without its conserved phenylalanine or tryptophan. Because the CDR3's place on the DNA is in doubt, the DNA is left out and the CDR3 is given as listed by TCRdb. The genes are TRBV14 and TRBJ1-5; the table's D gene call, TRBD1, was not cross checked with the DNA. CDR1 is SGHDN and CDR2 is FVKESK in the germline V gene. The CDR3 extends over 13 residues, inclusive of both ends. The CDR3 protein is CASSQVGARTPAV.

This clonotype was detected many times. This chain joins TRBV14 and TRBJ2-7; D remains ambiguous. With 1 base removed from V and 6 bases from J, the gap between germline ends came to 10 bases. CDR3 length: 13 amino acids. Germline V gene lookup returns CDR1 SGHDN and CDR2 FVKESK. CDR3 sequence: CASSQAPRAEQYF. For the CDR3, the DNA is TGTGCCAGCAGCCAAGCCCCTAGAGCCGAGCAGTACTTC.

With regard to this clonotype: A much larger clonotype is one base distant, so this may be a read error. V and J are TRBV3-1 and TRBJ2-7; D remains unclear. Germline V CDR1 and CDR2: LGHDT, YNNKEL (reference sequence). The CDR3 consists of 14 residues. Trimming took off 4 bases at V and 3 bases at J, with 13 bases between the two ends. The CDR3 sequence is CASSRRWGIYEQYF. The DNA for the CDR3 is TGTGCCAGCAGCCGAAGATGGGGTATCTACGAGCAGTACTTC.

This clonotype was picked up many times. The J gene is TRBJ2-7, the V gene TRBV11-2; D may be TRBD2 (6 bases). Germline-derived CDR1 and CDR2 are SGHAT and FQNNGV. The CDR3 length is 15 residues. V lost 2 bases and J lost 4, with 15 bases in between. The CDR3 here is CASSLSGPRGYEQYF. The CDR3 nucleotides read TGTGCCAGCAGCTTATCAGGCCCCCGGGGGTACGAGCAGTACTTC.

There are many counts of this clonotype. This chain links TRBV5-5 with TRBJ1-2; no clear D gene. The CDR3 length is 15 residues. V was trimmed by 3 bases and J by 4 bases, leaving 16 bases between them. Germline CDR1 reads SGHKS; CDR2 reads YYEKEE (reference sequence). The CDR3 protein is CASSSSLVPVYGYTF. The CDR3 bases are TGTGCCAGCAGCTCTAGCCTCGTACCCGTCTATGGCTACACCTTC.

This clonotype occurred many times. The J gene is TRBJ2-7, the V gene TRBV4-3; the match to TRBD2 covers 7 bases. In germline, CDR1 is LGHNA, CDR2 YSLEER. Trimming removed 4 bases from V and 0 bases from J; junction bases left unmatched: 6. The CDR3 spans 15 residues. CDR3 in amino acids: CASSLLRDYSYEQYF. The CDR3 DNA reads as TGCGCCAGCAGCCTCCTCCGGGACTACTCCTACGAGCAGTACTTC.

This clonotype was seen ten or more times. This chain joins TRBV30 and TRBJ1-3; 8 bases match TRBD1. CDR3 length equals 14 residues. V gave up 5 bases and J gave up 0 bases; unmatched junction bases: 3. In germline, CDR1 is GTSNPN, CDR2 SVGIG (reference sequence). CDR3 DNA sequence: TGTGCCTGGGACAGGGGATCCTCTGGAAACACCATATATTTT. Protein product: CAWDRGSSGNTIYF.